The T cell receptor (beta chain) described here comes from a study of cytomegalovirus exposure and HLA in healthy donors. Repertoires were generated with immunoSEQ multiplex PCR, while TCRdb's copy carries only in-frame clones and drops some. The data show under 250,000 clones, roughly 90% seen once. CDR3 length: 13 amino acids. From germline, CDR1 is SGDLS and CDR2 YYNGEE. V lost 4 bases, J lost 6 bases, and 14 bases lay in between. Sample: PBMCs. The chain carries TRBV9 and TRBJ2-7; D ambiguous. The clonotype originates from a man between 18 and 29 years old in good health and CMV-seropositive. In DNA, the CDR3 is TGTGCCAGCAGCCGCGGCACTTTTGGCGAGCAGTACTTC. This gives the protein CASSRGTFGEQYF.